A single sample gave rise to the 11 T cell receptor beta chains below, sequenced in a study of T cell clonotyping in hematopoietic cell transplantation. This sample's time point: recipient sample about 28 days before transplant, after cytoreduction. Profiled with immunoSEQ multiplex PCR; TCRdb holds only in-frame clones, not every one. The sample includes about 69,000 clones, almost 97% of them seen just once. Sequences were derived from peripheral blood mononuclear cells, sampled before stem cell transplant. These TCRs come from a woman between 45 and 65 years old with acute myeloid leukemia. Some clones in this sample may be carry-over from other donors' samples.

This chain connects TRBV6-1 to TRBJ1-3; D not resolved. The germline V and J ends were trimmed by 7 bases and 0 bases, with 10 bases remaining between them. This CDR3 is 14 amino acids long. The germline V gene has CDR1 MNHNS and CDR2 SASEGT. CDR3 region: CASTMQVSGNTIYF. CDR3 DNA sequence: TGTGCCAGCACAATGCAGGTCTCTGGAAACACCATATATTTT.

The sample holds one count of this clone. The gene calls are TRBV28 and TRBJ2-5, with a possible D match to TRBD2 (5 bases). Germline assignment: CDR1 MDHEN and CDR2 SYDVKM. The CDR3 totals 13 residues. V was pared by 5 bases and J by 4 bases, with 11 bases between. The CDR3 loop is CASSGPAAETQYF. CDR3 in DNA: TGTGCCAGCAGTGGGCCAGCGGCAGAGACCCAGTACTTC.

The chain couples TRBV19 to TRBJ2-1, with TRBD2 matching over 9 bases. Germline trimming cut 5 bases from V and 7 bases from J; bases unmatched to any gene: 6. CDR1 LNHDA and CDR2 SQIVND come from the germline V gene (reference sequence). CDR3 size: 14 residues. CDR3 in amino acids: CASSPSGVSNEQFF. Here the CDR3 DNA reads TGTGCCAGTAGTCCTAGCGGGGTTTCTAATGAGCAGTTCTTC.

The V gene is TRBV30, the J gene TRBJ2-3, with D hard to call. The CDR3 length is 14 residues. Deletions cut 0 bases from V and 3 bases from J, with 10 bases between. CDR1 is GTSNPN, CDR2 SVGIG, per germline (reference sequence). CDR3: CAWSVIRVTDTQYF. DNA of the CDR3: TGTGCCTGGAGTGTAATTAGGGTGACAGATACGCAGTATTTT.

Concerning this clone: Different DNA sequences within this sample yield the same CDR3. The CDR3 protein is CASSSTGYEQYF. CDR3 in DNA: TGTGCCAGCAGCTCCACTGGCTACGAGCAGTACTTC. V is TRBV11-2 and J is TRBJ2-7, with D hard to call. The length of the CDR3 is 12 residues. Germline loops: CDR1 SGHAT, CDR2 FQNNGV. The V and J ends lost 4 bases and 3 bases respectively, with 7 bases between them. The full variable domain, in which reference TRBV11-2 and TRBJ2-7 provide the parts outside the CDR3, is EAGVAQSPRYKIIEKRQSVAFWCNPISGHATLYWYQQILGQGPKLLIQFQNNGVVDDSQLPKDRFSAERLKGVDSTLKIQPAKLEDSAVYLCASSSTGYEQYFGPGTRLTVT.

CDR3 sequence (DNA): TGTGCCAGTACCTTTCCCGGGACAGGGACCACTGAAGCTTTCTTT. The encoded protein is CASTFPGTGTTEAFF. The chain employs TRBV19 and TRBJ1-1; 9 nucleotides agree with TRBD1. J lost 4 bases, V lost 7 bases, and 10 bases had no gene match. This CDR3 region has 15 residues. Germline V gene sequence: CDR1 LNHDA, CDR2 SQIVND (reference sequence).

Details on this clone: One end of the junction fails to match germline, which may point to a read error. V gene TRBV6-6 combines with J gene TRBJ1-6; D unclear. From germline, CDR1 is MNHNY and CDR2 SVGAGI (reference sequence). The CDR3 covers 13 residues. CDR3 sequence (DNA): TGTGCCAGCGGTTACTCGATGGATTCGCCCCTCCACTTT. It yields the protein CASGYSMDSPLHF.

This clone appeared a single time. The chain carries TRBV2 and TRBJ2-7, with TRBD2 identical over 13 bases. The germline CDR1 and CDR2 sequences are SNHLY and FYNNEI. Trimming took 5 bases from V and 0 from J; bases not matched to a gene: 4. CDR3 length: 16 amino acids. The CDR3 region has the DNA TGTGCCAGCAGTAGACTAGCGGGAGGTAGCTCCTACGAGCAGTACTTC. It encodes CASSRLAGGSSYEQYF.

Concerning this clone itself: It is unclear where the CDR3 begins or ends on the DNA, so no DNA is shown, and the CDR3 is as TCRdb lists it. The rearrangement links TRBV2 to TRBJ2-2. 13 amino acids form the CDR3, both terminal residues included. The V gene's germline CDR1 is SNHLY and CDR2 FYNNEI. CDR3 sequence reads: CASRGSGQGSCFF.

The chain couples TRBV30 to TRBJ1-2, with 11 bases aligning to TRBD1. J was trimmed by 5 bases and V by 5 bases; bases with no gene match: 4. The CDR3 sequence is 13 residues long. Per the germline V gene, CDR1 is GTSNPN and CDR2 is SVGIG (reference sequence). The CDR3 DNA reads TGTGCCTGGGGGGACAGGGGGTTTTATGGCTACACCTTC. Translating gives CAWGDRGFYGYTF.

This chain links TRBV28 with TRBJ1-1; tentative D call: TRBD1 (6 bases). Trimming pared 6 bases from V and 7 bases from J, leaving 15 bases between. This CDR3 spans 13 amino acids. Germline assignment: CDR1 MDHEN and CDR2 SYDVKM. CDR3 coding DNA: TGTGCCAGCAGCCGACGAGGGACATATGAAGCTTTCTTT. Its protein is CASSRRGTYEAFF.